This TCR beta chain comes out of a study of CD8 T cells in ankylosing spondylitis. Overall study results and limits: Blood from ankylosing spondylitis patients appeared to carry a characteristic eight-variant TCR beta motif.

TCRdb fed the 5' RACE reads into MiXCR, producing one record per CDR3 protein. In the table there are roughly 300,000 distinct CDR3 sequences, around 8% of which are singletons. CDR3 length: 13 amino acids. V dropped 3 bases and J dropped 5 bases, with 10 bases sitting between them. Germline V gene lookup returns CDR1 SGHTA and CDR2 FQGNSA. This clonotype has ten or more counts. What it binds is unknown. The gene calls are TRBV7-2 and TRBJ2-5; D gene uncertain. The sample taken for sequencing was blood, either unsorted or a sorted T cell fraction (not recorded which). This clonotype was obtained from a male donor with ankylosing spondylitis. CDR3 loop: CASSFQSFETQYF. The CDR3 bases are TGTGCCAGCAGCTTCCAATCTTTTGAGACCCAGTACTTC.